In this sample, the clone carrying this T cell receptor (beta chain) turned up many times. Its antigen is still unknown. V lost 3 bases to trimming and J lost 2 bases, with 14 bases between them. The CDR3 spans 16 residues. Germline CDR1 reads MNHEY; CDR2 reads SMNVEV (reference sequence). This sample was included in a study of read filtering for tumor transcriptome and immune sequencing. In the study overall: Mean patient age was approximately 66 years, range 47 to 80; 16 to 20 male, 14 female. IR-seq gave about 3.5 to 10.27 million TCR reads per sample; RNA-seq gave about 75 to 1,300. Notes on the study in general: Sorted CD138-negative bone marrow cells were not purified T cells.

The library was built from roughly 400 ng RNA with molecular barcoded adaptors for alpha/delta and beta/gamma chains. MiXCR was run by TCRdb on the reads, yielding one entry per CDR3 protein. The sample includes over 45,000 distinct CDR3 sequences, 20% to 25% of them seen just once. The sequenced material came from a population of CD138-negative cells sorted from bone marrow. The source is a donor at least 40 years old with multiple myeloma. The V gene is TRBV27, the J gene TRBJ2-1, with D perhaps TRBD2 (5 bases). The CDR3 coding sequence is TGTGCCAGCAGTTTGACACCTGCCGGGGCCTACAATGAGCAGTTCTTC. The encoded protein is CASSLTPAGAYNEQFF.